This T cell receptor beta chain was identified in a study of blood T cell repertoires in COVID-19. In the original workflow: Estimation of nucleated cell counts relied on the amplification of reference gene primers. Profiling relied on immunoSEQ multiplex PCR, and the TCRdb table lists in-frame clones only, not all of them. V, J and clone size are taken as reported in that table, and D and trimming were inferred from the DNA itself. The data contain tens of thousands of clones, 82% of them singletons. The J segment lost 5 bases and the V segment lost 8 bases, leaving 14 bases of the junction unmatched. The germline CDR1 and CDR2 sequences are MNHEY and SMNVEV (reference sequence). This CDR3 is 17 amino acids long.

The sequence derives from a human donor in a cohort sampled during active COVID-19. The sequenced sample was peripheral blood. The chain couples TRBV27 to TRBJ2-1; 11 nucleotides agree with TRBD2. The CDR3 loop is CASGHIPTSGGNNEQFF. DNA of the CDR3: TGTGCCAGCGGCCATATCCCAACTAGCGGGGGAAACAATGAGCAGTTCTTC.